A single sample is the source of the 17 T cell receptor beta chains below, sequenced in a study of T-cell memory formation after mild COVID-19. MiXCR, applied by TCRdb to the 5' RACE reads, yields one record per CDR3 protein. Of more than 80,000 distinct CDR3 sequences in the sample, 17% were seen once. The sample consisted of PBMCs or a T cell subset sorted from them (not recorded which). These receptors were obtained from an adult woman who had mild COVID-19 (a few samples of this study predate the infection). Cell type and time point are not known.

The chain joins TRBV2 to TRBJ1-5; D gene unclear. Germline V gene lookup returns CDR1 SNHLY and CDR2 FYNNEI. The CDR3 totals 15 residues. V shed 2 bases and J shed 5 bases, with 13 bases lying between them. The CDR3 nucleotides are TGTGCCAGCAGTGAACGAGGAACCCAGGATCAGCCCCAGCATTTT. The encoded protein is CASSERGTQDQPQHF.

The genes are TRBV5-5 and TRBJ1-1; no clear D. The CDR3 covers 15 residues. Trimming removed 2 bases from V and 5 bases from J, with 16 bases in between. Per the germline V gene, CDR1 is SGHKS and CDR2 is YYEKEE (reference sequence). The CDR3: CASSFGWKGRTEAFF. CDR3 DNA: TGTGCCAGCAGCTTTGGTTGGAAGGGTCGTACTGAAGCTTTCTTT.

This rearrangement joins TRBV7-3 to TRBJ2-7; no firm D call. The CDR3 loop spans 13 amino acids. The germline CDR1 and CDR2 sequences are SGHTA and FQGTGA. V lost 4 bases and J 6 bases, leaving 13 bases between the germline ends. As DNA, the CDR3 is TGTGCCAGCAGCTCCGCAGGATGGAGCGAGCAGTACTTC. Protein product: CASSSAGWSEQYF.

The V gene is TRBV18, the J gene TRBJ2-7, with TRBD2 identical over 7 bases. This CDR3 is built from 16 residues. Germline CDR1 and CDR2: KGHSH and LQKENI. Germline trimming cut 4 bases from V and 3 bases from J; bases unmatched to any gene: 12. CDR3 amino acids: CASSLRGDYRVYEQYF. The CDR3 coding sequence is TGTGCCAGCTCACTTCGAGGGGACTATCGGGTCTACGAGCAGTACTTC. Full variable domain (remainder filled in from reference TRBV18 and TRBJ2-7): NAGVMQNPRHLVRRRGQEARLRCSPMKGHSHVYWYRQLPEEGLKFMVYLQKENIIDESGMPKERFSAEFPKEGPSILRIQQVVRGDSAAYFCASSLRGDYRVYEQYFGPGTRLTVT.

Only a few counts were recorded for this clonotype. The genes are TRBV7-9 and TRBJ2-1; D is perhaps TRBD1 or TRBD2 (5 bases each). Germline V lookup: CDR1 SEHNR, CDR2 FQNEAQ (reference sequence). V lost 1 base to trimming and J lost 7 bases, with 17 bases between them. This CDR3 spans 16 amino acids. CDR3 protein: CASSLDWGRLENEQFF. DNA of the CDR3: TGTGCCAGCAGCTTAGATTGGGGGAGATTAGAGAATGAGCAGTTCTTC.

The count of this clonotype is one. The CDR3 spells CASSLRPHRGDGDYGYTF. The DNA of the CDR3 is TGTGCCAGCAGCCTGCGACCACACAGGGGGGATGGTGACTATGGCTACACCTTC. This chain links TRBV7-2 with TRBJ1-2; the match to TRBD1 covers 8 bases. Germline trimming cut 5 bases from V and 3 bases from J; bases unmatched to any gene: 17. The CDR3 runs to 18 residues. Germline V CDR1 and CDR2: SGHTA, FQGNSA.

The V and J genes are TRBV5-6 and TRBJ2-1; D uncertain. Per germline, CDR1 SGHDT and CDR2 YYEEEE. Trimming pared 0 bases from V and 10 bases from J, leaving 14 bases between. This CDR3 is 14 amino acids long. For the CDR3, the DNA is TGTGCCAGCAGCTTGGGAACCCGTATCCCCGAGCAGTTCTTC. Its protein is CASSLGTRIPEQFF. The full variable domain, with the rest looked up from reference TRBV5-6 and TRBJ2-1, is DAGVTQSPTHLIKTRGQQVTLRCSPKSGHDTVSWYQQALGQGPQFIFQYYEEEERQRGNFPDRFSGHQFPNYSSELNVNALLLGDSALYLCASSLGTRIPEQFFGPGTRLTVL.

This sequence joins TRBV15 and TRBJ2-1, with D tentatively TRBD2 (5 bases). CDR3 size: 15 residues. V was shortened by 5 bases and J by 8 bases, with 19 bases between the two germline ends. Germline V lookup: CDR1 LNHNV, CDR2 YYDKDF (reference sequence). This chain's CDR3 is CATSWAVFAGDEQFF. The CDR3 DNA sequence: TGTGCCACCAGCTGGGCCGTGTTTGCGGGTGATGAGCAGTTCTTC.

V usage is TRBV20-1 and J usage is TRBJ2-7; D call uncertain. Germline V CDR1 and CDR2: DFQATT, SNEGSKA (reference sequence). V was shortened by 4 bases and J by 5 bases, with 9 bases between the two germline ends. CDR3 length equals 11 residues. The CDR3: CSAKTPDEQYF. The CDR3 region has the DNA TGCAGTGCTAAAACCCCGGACGAGCAGTACTTC.

The J gene is TRBJ2-7, the V gene TRBV9; a possible D gene is TRBD2 (6 bases). With 3 bases removed from V and 2 bases from J, the gap between germline ends came to 12 bases. The CDR3 covers 14 residues. Germline loops: CDR1 SGDLS, CDR2 YYNGEE. As DNA, the CDR3 is TGTGCCAGCAGCGCTGTAGCGGATGCCTACGAGCAGTACTTC. This gives the protein CASSAVADAYEQYF.

The rearrangement joins TRBV27 to TRBJ2-5; possibly TRBD1 or TRBD2 for D (5 bases each). V was trimmed by 0 bases and J by 1 base, leaving 18 bases between them. The CDR3 length is 18 residues. Germline loops: CDR1 MNHEY, CDR2 SMNVEV (reference sequence). CDR3 DNA sequence: TGTGCCAGCAGTTTATCAGGCGGGCTCTTGGGGACCCAAGAGACCCAGTACTTC. This codes for CASSLSGGLLGTQETQYF.

The chain joins TRBV2 to TRBJ2-1; D perhaps matches TRBD2 (5 bases). Germline V gene sequence: CDR1 SNHLY, CDR2 FYNNEI. The CDR3 length is 14 residues. Trimming shortened V by 3 bases and J by 4 bases, and 10 bases separated the two germline ends. In DNA form, the CDR3 reads TGTGCCAGCAGTGAGGCTAGCCGATACAATGAGCAGTTCTTC. Its translation: CASSEASRYNEQFF.

This chain links TRBV19 with TRBJ1-1; D possibly corresponds to TRBD1 (6 bases). V lost 10 bases, J lost 1 base, and 10 bases lay in between. The germline V gene encodes CDR1 LNHDA and CDR2 SQIVND (reference sequence). CDR3 length equals 12 residues. This CDR3 reads CATSTGNTEAFF. Written as DNA, the CDR3 is TGTGCCACCTCGACAGGGAACACTGAAGCTTTCTTT.

The chain carries TRBV24-1 and TRBJ2-5; TRBD2 matches 12 bases. Germline V CDR1 and CDR2: KGHDR, SFDVKD. The CDR3 loop spans 17 amino acids. With V trimmed by 9 bases and J by 2 bases, 12 bases remained unmatched. This chain's CDR3 is CATGFLTSGRGQETQYF. DNA for the CDR3: TGTGCCACCGGCTTCTTGACTAGCGGGAGAGGGCAAGAGACCCAGTACTTC.

This rearrangement joins TRBV6-5 to TRBJ2-1; D not certain. V lost 2 bases to trimming and J lost 12 bases, with 8 bases between them. Germline V gives CDR1 MNHEY, CDR2 SVGAGI. The CDR3 is made up of 11 amino acids. The CDR3 sequence is CASSYRGGQFF. CDR3 DNA: TGTGCCAGCAGTTACAGAGGCGGGCAGTTCTTC.

This chain uses TRBV7-2 with TRBJ2-1; D gene ambiguous. The germline V and J ends were trimmed by 3 bases and 6 bases, with 12 bases remaining between them. The CDR3 is made up of 14 amino acids. In germline, CDR1 is SGHTA, CDR2 FQGNSA. CDR3 sequence: CASSLVQPSNEQFF. CDR3 in DNA: TGTGCCAGCAGCTTGGTCCAGCCGAGCAATGAGCAGTTCTTC.

This clonotype has only a few counts. This chain connects TRBV7-6 to TRBJ2-1; maybe TRBD2 (6 bases). Germline loops: CDR1 SGHVS, CDR2 FNYEAQ. CDR3 length: 14 residues. Trimming left V 3 bases short and J 2 bases short, with 8 bases between. This CDR3 reads CASSFRLAYNEQFF. CDR3 DNA sequence: TGTGCCAGCAGCTTTCGACTAGCCTACAATGAGCAGTTCTTC.